These 3 T cell receptor beta chains were all obtained from the same sample, sequenced in a study of T cell responses to AZD1222 COVID-19 vaccine. Clones were read by immunoSEQ multiplex PCR, and TCRdb kept only the in-frame ones, dropping some. The top ten clones hold 7.6% of a sample with more than 100,000 clones, just over 85% of them seen once. The sequencing here drew on peripheral blood, taken on day 0 of AZD1222 vaccination. The receptors were gathered from an adult in good health.

About this clone itself: Its ends do not fully match the called genes, so a read error is possible. The CDR3 nucleotides are TGTGCCAACAGCTGGAAGAAAGGGACAGGGGGGACCGGGGAGCTGTTTTTT. Its translation is CANSWKKGTGGTGELFF. V gene TRBV11-3 combines with J gene TRBJ2-2, with 11 nucleotides matching TRBD1. The CDR3 runs 17 residues. Germline V gives CDR1 SGHNT, CDR2 YENEEA.

The chain links TRBV18 to TRBJ2-3, with D possibly matching TRBD1 (6 bases). The V gene lost 3 bases and the J gene lost 3 bases, with 10 bases spanning the gap. The CDR3 is 14 amino acids. Germline CDR1 is KGHSH and CDR2 is LQKENI. CDR3 DNA sequence: TGTGCCAGCTCACCCCGGACAGCTACAGATACGCAGTATTTT. This sequence encodes CASSPRTATDTQYF. Looking up the rest from reference TRBV18 and TRBJ2-3 gives the full variable domain: NAGVMQNPRHLVRRRGQEARLRCSPMKGHSHVYWYRQLPEEGLKFMVYLQKENIIDESGMPKERFSAEFPKEGPSILRIQQVVRGDSAAYFCASSPRTATDTQYFGPGTRLTVL.

The chain carries TRBV19 and TRBJ2-7, with D possibly being TRBD1 (6 bases). Germline CDR1 is LNHDA and CDR2 is SQIVND (reference sequence). This CDR3 has 14 residues. Trimming pared 4 bases from V and 0 bases from J, leaving 10 bases between. CDR3 sequence reads: CASSRQANSYEQYF. In DNA form, the CDR3 reads TGTGCCAGTAGTAGACAGGCGAACTCCTACGAGCAGTACTTC.